This entry lists 22 T cell receptor beta chains sequenced from one sample in a study of glioma-infiltrating T cells after dendritic cell vaccination. TCRdb's table, derived via immunoSEQ multiplex PCR, lists solely in-frame clones and lacks some. This table holds around 32,000 clones, more than 85% found once. The material was blood, obtained before dendritic cell vaccination. These receptors were obtained from a human donor with glioblastoma.

The V gene is TRBV5-1, the J gene TRBJ2-2, with 7 bases matching TRBD1. Trimming at V came to 1 base and at J to 3 bases, leaving 3 bases not matched to a gene. Germline loops: CDR1 SGHRS, CDR2 YFSETQ. CDR3 length: 15 amino acids. This chain's CDR3 is CASSLYGTDTGELFF. The CDR3 region has the DNA TGCGCCAGCAGCTTGTATGGGACAGACACCGGGGAGCTGTTTTTT.

This clone showed up just once. The CDR3 spells CASSQDPGGRFGYTF. CDR3 bases: TGCGCCAGCAGCCAAGATCCGGGGGGGCGGTTCGGCTACACCTTC. V is TRBV4-1 and J is TRBJ1-2, with D tentatively TRBD1 (6 bases). The CDR3 is made up of 15 amino acids. Germline V CDR1 and CDR2: MGHRA, YSYEKL. Trimming took 0 bases from V and 8 from J, leaving 16 bases between them.

V gene TRBV9 combines with J gene TRBJ2-5; 8 bases line up with TRBD2. The J call may be incorrect, as the DNA end agrees better with TRBJ2-7. Germline CDR1 reads SGDLS; CDR2 reads YYNGEE. The CDR3 is 14 residues long. CDR3 nucleotides: TGTGCCCACTCGGGAGGGGCAACTTACTACGAGCAGTACTTC. This codes for CAHSGGATYYEQYF.

V usage is TRBV5-4 and J usage is TRBJ2-5; D possibly corresponds to TRBD2 (6 bases). Trimming took off 4 bases at V and 1 base at J, with 14 bases between the two ends. CDR3 size: 15 residues. From germline, CDR1 is SGHNT and CDR2 YYREEE (reference sequence). CDR3 nucleotide sequence: TGTGCCAGCAGCCCCGGGGGAGATTTCCAAGAGACCCAGTACTTC. Translated, it gives CASSPGGDFQETQYF.

The chain carries TRBV5-1 and TRBJ2-7, with TRBD1 matching over 7 bases. The V gene end was trimmed by 0 bases and the J gene end by 2 bases; junction bases not matched to a gene: 2. This CDR3 is built from 14 residues. Germline V gene sequence: CDR1 SGHRS, CDR2 YFSETQ. CDR3 residues: CASSLGDRAYEQYF. The CDR3 DNA reads TGCGCCAGCAGCTTGGGAGACAGGGCCTACGAGCAGTACTTC.

V is TRBV19 and J is TRBJ2-2, with 9 bases aligning to TRBD1. Trimming took 3 bases from V and 0 from J; bases not matched to a gene: 14. Germline values: CDR1 LNHDA, CDR2 SQIVND (reference sequence). This CDR3 has 20 residues. CDR3 in DNA: TGTGCCAGTAGTATTATCGGGGTGAGCGGGACAGGGTCGAACACCGGGGAGCTGTTTTTT. It yields the protein CASSIIGVSGTGSNTGELFF.

The chain links TRBV30 to TRBJ1-2; a possible D gene is TRBD1 (5 bases). Germline values: CDR1 GTSNPN, CDR2 SVGIG (reference sequence). V lost 8 bases and J 0 bases, leaving 13 bases between the germline ends. This CDR3 has 13 residues. The CDR3 is CARGDRPNYGYTF. CDR3 nucleotide sequence: TGTGCCCGCGGGGACCGACCTAACTATGGCTACACCTTC.

CDR3 DNA: TGTGCCAGCAGTTGGGACAGGGCGAGAGGCTACACCTTC. This encodes CASSWDRARGYTF. The chain uses TRBV6-5 and TRBJ1-2; 9 nucleotides line up with TRBD1. This CDR3 has 13 amino acids. Germline trimming cut 4 bases from V and 8 bases from J; bases unmatched to any gene: 5. Germline loops: CDR1 MNHEY, CDR2 SVGAGI.

This clone was seen more than once but under ten times. The genes are TRBV6-1 and TRBJ1-6; D is undetermined. This CDR3 is 13 amino acids long. Trimming took 10 bases from V and 10 from J, leaving 17 bases between them. CDR1 is MNHNS, CDR2 SASEGT, per germline. CDR3 coding DNA: TGTGCCACTGCGACGGGAGTGTACTCACCCCTCCACTTT. It is translated as CATATGVYSPLHF.

V and J are TRBV6-4 and TRBJ1-5, with 8 nucleotides matching TRBD1. J gave up 4 bases and V 6 bases, and 8 bases lay outside the gene matches. The germline gives CDR1 MRHNA, CDR2 SNTAGT. This CDR3 has 15 amino acids. The CDR3 bases are TGTGCCAGCAGCTTGACAGGGGACAGGAATCAGCCCCAGCATTTT. Its translation is CASSLTGDRNQPQHF.

In this sample, this clone turned up once. This rearrangement joins TRBV7-2 to TRBJ2-3, with TRBD2 identical over 8 bases. J lost 5 bases, V lost 5 bases, and 12 bases had no gene match. Germline values: CDR1 SGHTA, CDR2 FQGNSA. The length of the CDR3 is 16 residues. Here the CDR3 DNA reads TGTGCCAGCAGCCCGCGCGGGACCGGGGGGGGAGATACGCAGTATTTT. Its protein product is CASSPRGTGGGDTQYF.

The genes are TRBV5-8 and TRBJ1-6; TRBD1 aligns across 7 bases. V shed 4 bases, J shed 11 bases, and the junction held 0 bases outside the gene matches. CDR1 SGHTS and CDR2 YDEGEE come from the germline V gene. This CDR3 region has 11 residues. The chain's CDR3 is CASSQGAPLHF. The CDR3 coding sequence is TGTGCCAGCAGCCAGGGGGCACCCCTCCACTTT.

The chain carries TRBV7-9 and TRBJ2-3; possible D gene TRBD1, 6 bases. With 2 bases removed from V and 0 bases from J, the gap between germline ends came to 9 bases. CDR1 and CDR2 from the germline V gene are SEHNR and FQNEAQ (reference sequence). The CDR3 is 15 residues long. The CDR3 here is CASSLSTGSTDTQYF. Here the CDR3 DNA reads TGTGCCAGCAGCTTAAGCACAGGGAGCACAGATACGCAGTATTTT.

About this clone: Germline is not matched at one junction end, which may reflect a read error. The chain couples TRBV6-6 to TRBJ1-2; weak D call: TRBD1 (6 bases). CDR3 size: 14 residues. The germline V gene has CDR1 MNHNY and CDR2 SVGAGI (reference sequence). As DNA, the CDR3 is TGTGCCAGCAGTGACTCAGGGCAGGGGAGTGGCTACACCTTC. This encodes CASSDSGQGSGYTF.

The rearrangement uses TRBV30 and TRBJ1-6; 7 bases map to TRBD1. The length of the CDR3 is 15 residues. CDR1 is GTSNPN, CDR2 SVGIG, per germline (reference sequence). V lost 0 bases, J lost 10 bases, and 9 bases stayed unmatched. The CDR3 sequence: CAWSVTGRGRSPLHF. The CDR3 DNA sequence: TGTGCCTGGAGTGTTACCGGCAGGGGGAGATCACCCCTCCACTTT.

CDR3 sequence reads: CASSSRTGQDTDTQYF. CDR3 coding DNA: TGCGCCAGCAGCTCTCGGACAGGGCAGGACACAGATACGCAGTATTTT. The rearrangement joins TRBV5-1 to TRBJ2-3; 8 positions match TRBD1. This CDR3 comprises 16 residues. Unmatched junction bases numbered 8, after V lost 3 bases and J lost 2 bases. The germline CDR1 and CDR2 sequences are SGHRS and YFSETQ.

The chain uses TRBV7-6 and TRBJ2-1; 7 bases are a match to TRBD2. Germline V gives CDR1 SGHVS, CDR2 FNYEAQ. The CDR3 is made up of 16 amino acids. The V segment lost 2 bases and the J segment 0 bases; nucleotides outside the gene matches: 4. Here the CDR3 reads CASSLTGGGSYNEQFF. In DNA form, the CDR3 reads TGTGCCAGCAGCTTAACAGGCGGGGGCTCCTACAATGAGCAGTTCTTC.

This rearrangement joins TRBV6-5 to TRBJ1-5; D gene unclear. The germline V gene encodes CDR1 MNHEY and CDR2 SVGAGI. The length of the CDR3 is 15 residues. Trimming pared 8 bases from V and 3 bases from J, leaving 17 bases between. For the CDR3, the DNA is TGTGCCAGCTTAGTAACACAAGGAGTCAATCAGCCCCAGCATTTT. Protein product: CASLVTQGVNQPQHF.

V is TRBV6-1 and J is TRBJ2-4; D might be TRBD1 (5 bases). Trimming cost V 3 bases and J 4 bases, with 10 bases left between them. CDR3 length: 14 amino acids. CDR1 is MNHNS, CDR2 SASEGT, per germline. The CDR3 is CASSDRTLKNIQYF. CDR3 nucleotide sequence: TGTGCCAGCAGTGATCGGACACTGAAAAACATTCAGTACTTC.

This clone appeared once. The rearrangement uses TRBV4-1 and TRBJ2-2; 11 bases map to TRBD2. The CDR3 loop spans 15 amino acids. J gave up 7 bases and V 5 bases, and 6 bases lay outside the gene matches. In germline, CDR1 is MGHRA, CDR2 YSYEKL. This CDR3 reads CASSFSGGAVGELFF. The DNA for the CDR3 is TGCGCCAGCAGCTTTAGCGGGGGGGCCGTCGGGGAGCTGTTTTTT.

V gene TRBV10-2 combines with J gene TRBJ1-6; D might be TRBD1 (6 bases). The CDR3 loop spans 13 amino acids. Trimming pared 6 bases from V and 14 bases from J, leaving 17 bases between. Germline CDR1 WSHSY, CDR2 SAAADI. The CDR3 loop is CASREQGLAALHF. Written as DNA, the CDR3 is TGCGCCAGCAGGGAACAGGGCCTTGCGGCCCTCCACTTT.

The chain joins TRBV5-4 to TRBJ1-1; 12 bases map to TRBD1. CDR3 length: 14 residues. Germline V gene data show CDR1 as SGHNT and CDR2 as YYREEE (reference sequence). The CDR3 sequence: CVSGTGGPNTEAFF. In nucleotides, the CDR3 is TGTGTTTCCGGGACAGGGGGCCCGAACACTGAAGCTTTCTTT.